The 20 T cell receptor beta chains listed next were all sequenced from one sample in a study of shared clonotypes between healthy human individuals. Clones were sequenced by immunoSEQ multiplex PCR, and TCRdb holds only the in-frame ones, with some missing. Altogether some 500,000 clones are present, approximately 79% being singletons, with the ten largest covering roughly 12%. Sequencing was carried out using PBMCs. Receptor source: a woman aged 40 to 50 in good health. Some clones in this sample may be carry-over from other donors' samples.

This clone was seen once. This chain connects TRBV20-1 to TRBJ2-5; D call uncertain. Germline assignment: CDR1 DFQATT and CDR2 SNEGSKA (reference sequence). CDR3 length: 11 amino acids. V dropped 0 bases and J dropped 5 bases, with 4 bases sitting between them. CDR3 region: CSAREGETQYF. CDR3 DNA: TGCAGTGCTAGAGAGGGTGAGACCCAGTACTTC.

The genes are TRBV4-3 and TRBJ1-1, with D unresolved. V lost 4 bases and J lost 1, with 10 bases in between. Looked up from germline, CDR1 is LGHNA and CDR2 is YSLEER. This CDR3 contains 14 residues. CDR3 residues: CASSRRAGNTEAFF. CDR3 DNA sequence: TGCGCCAGCAGCCGAAGGGCAGGGAACACTGAAGCTTTCTTT.

The chain employs TRBV28 and TRBJ1-3; maybe TRBD1 (5 bases). The V and J ends lost 1 base and 8 bases respectively, with 15 bases between them. The CDR3 spans 15 residues. The germline CDR1 and CDR2 sequences are MDHEN and SYDVKM. The CDR3 loop is CASSLSPGRGYTIYF. CDR3 sequence (DNA): TGTGCCAGCAGTTTATCGCCGGGGCGGGGTTACACCATATATTTT.

This clone was picked up one time. This sequence joins TRBV2 and TRBJ1-2; D uncertain. This CDR3 contains 12 residues. Trimming took off 5 bases at V and 2 bases at J, with 6 bases between the two ends. CDR1 and CDR2 from the germline V gene are SNHLY and FYNNEI. CDR3 region: CASSTLNYGYTF. DNA for the CDR3: TGTGCCAGCAGTACTTTAAACTATGGCTACACCTTC.

This rearrangement joins TRBV7-8 to TRBJ2-7, with 7 bases aligning to TRBD2. The CDR3 runs to 17 residues. V trimming: 5 bases; J trimming: 2 bases; junction bases outside the gene matches: 15. Germline values: CDR1 SGHVS, CDR2 FQNEAQ. Here the CDR3 DNA reads TGTGCCAGCAGCGCCCTGGGGGGTAGCGGGCTGCCCTACGAGCAGTACTTC. This translates into CASSALGGSGLPYEQYF.

This clone has just one count. It is likely a read error: a sequence one base away is far more abundant. The V and J genes are TRBV6-5 and TRBJ2-2, with TRBD2 identical over 10 bases. Unmatched junction bases numbered 0, after V lost 4 bases and J lost 1 base. This CDR3 is 15 amino acids long. Germline values: CDR1 MNHEY, CDR2 SVGAGI. CDR3: CASSWTSGNTGELFF. In DNA form, the CDR3 reads TGTGCCAGCAGTTGGACTAGCGGGAACACCGGGGAGCTGTTTTTT.

Only a few counts were recorded for this clone. The chain recombines TRBV30 with TRBJ1-2, with D tentatively TRBD1 (5 bases). The CDR3 has 13 residues. Germline CDR1 GTSNPN, CDR2 SVGIG (reference sequence). V shed 3 bases and J shed 5 bases, with 13 bases lying between them. The CDR3 spells CAWSAGTDYGYTF. The CDR3 nucleotides read TGTGCCTGGAGCGCCGGGACGGATTATGGCTACACCTTC.

The V gene is TRBV15, the J gene TRBJ2-2; the D gene is possibly TRBD1 (6 bases). From germline, CDR1 is LNHNV and CDR2 YYDKDF (reference sequence). The CDR3 consists of 15 residues. Trimming took off 1 base at V and 3 bases at J, with 9 bases between the two ends. CDR3: CATSRGGGDTGELFF. CDR3 nucleotides: TGTGCCACCAGCAGAGGAGGGGGAGACACCGGGGAGCTGTTTTTT.

J is TRBJ2-7 and V is TRBV28; no definite D call. The CDR3 consists of 11 residues. Germline CDR1 MDHEN, CDR2 SYDVKM. V was clipped by 4 bases and J by 8 bases, with 9 bases between them. The CDR3 DNA sequence: TGTGCCAGCAGTTCTGCTGTACAGCAGTACTTC. Amino acids: CASSSAVQQYF.

The J gene is TRBJ2-7, the V gene TRBV11-2, with TRBD2 matching 8 bases. From germline, CDR1 is SGHAT and CDR2 FQNNGV. CDR3 length: 14 residues. Trimming removed 3 bases from V and 2 bases from J; junction bases left unmatched: 3. In DNA form, the CDR3 reads TGTGCCAGCAGCTTCCAGCGGGGGACCTACGAGCAGTACTTC. It encodes CASSFQRGTYEQYF.

This sequence joins TRBV18 and TRBJ2-7; TRBD1 is a possible D gene (6 bases). Trimming took 3 bases from V and 2 from J, leaving 14 bases between them. Germline V gives CDR1 KGHSH, CDR2 LQKENI. This CDR3 is built from 15 residues. The CDR3, as DNA: TGTGCCAGCTCACCCTCGGCAGGGGCCACCTACGAGCAGTACTTC. Protein sequence: CASSPSAGATYEQYF. Based on the CDR3 plus reference TRBV18 and TRBJ2-7, the full variable domain is NAGVMQNPRHLVRRRGQEARLRCSPMKGHSHVYWYRQLPEEGLKFMVYLQKENIIDESGMPKERFSAEFPKEGPSILRIQQVVRGDSAAYFCASSPSAGATYEQYFGPGTRLTVT.

The V and J genes are TRBV29-1 and TRBJ2-7; D call uncertain. This CDR3 is 14 amino acids long. Germline assignment: CDR1 SQVTM and CDR2 ANQGSEA. Trimming took off 7 bases at V and 7 bases at J, with 23 bases between the two ends. The CDR3 region is CSGSSGGTKGEQYF. The CDR3 DNA reads as TGCAGCGGATCGTCCGGCGGAACAAAGGGTGAGCAGTACTTC.

This sequence joins TRBV10-3 and TRBJ2-1; 10 nucleotides match TRBD2. CDR1 is ENHRY and CDR2 is SYGVKD in the germline V gene. The CDR3 consists of 17 residues. Trimming removed 0 bases from V and 7 bases from J; junction bases left unmatched: 9. The CDR3 protein is CAISESGAGGPRNEQFF. The DNA of the CDR3 is TGTGCCATCAGTGAGTCGGGAGCGGGAGGGCCTAGGAATGAGCAGTTCTTC.

This clone was counted once. The chain couples TRBV9 to TRBJ2-2; a weak D match, TRBD2 (5 bases). The CDR3 runs to 15 residues. V gave up 0 bases and J gave up 1 base, with 7 bases separating them. Germline values: CDR1 SGDLS, CDR2 YYNGEE. This chain's CDR3 is CASSVAAGNTGELFF. Here the CDR3 DNA reads TGTGCCAGCAGCGTAGCGGCGGGGAACACCGGGGAGCTGTTTTTT.

The chain couples TRBV6-5 to TRBJ2-5; 10 bases align to TRBD1. Germline-derived CDR1 and CDR2 are MNHEY and SVGAGI. CDR3 length: 14 amino acids. Trimming at V came to 6 bases and at J to 5 bases, leaving 6 bases not matched to a gene. The CDR3 coding sequence is TGTGCCAGCAGCTCCGACAGGGGGCGGGAGACCCAGTACTTC. As protein: CASSSDRGRETQYF.

The chain uses TRBV30 and TRBJ1-5; possible D gene TRBD1, 6 bases. This CDR3 region has 12 residues. Per the germline V gene, CDR1 is GTSNPN and CDR2 is SVGIG (reference sequence). V lost 4 bases and J 6 bases, leaving 10 bases between the germline ends. CDR3 amino acids: CAWMIQGQPQHF. Written as DNA, the CDR3 is TGTGCCTGGATGATACAGGGTCAGCCCCAGCATTTT.

This chain joins TRBV30 and TRBJ1-4, with D uncertain. Trimming took 0 bases from V and 7 from J, leaving 9 bases between them. In germline, CDR1 is GTSNPN, CDR2 SVGIG (reference sequence). This CDR3 is 13 amino acids long. The CDR3 DNA reads as TGTGCCTGGAGTGTTATCACGAGTGAAAAACTGTTTTTT. This sequence encodes CAWSVITSEKLFF.

The rearrangement joins TRBV30 to TRBJ1-1, with unresolved D. Between the trimmed V and J ends, which lost 2 bases and 1 base, there was a span of 14 bases. Germline V gene sequence: CDR1 GTSNPN, CDR2 SVGIG (reference sequence). The CDR3 is made up of 15 amino acids. This CDR3 is CAWSRRIAGNTEAFF. Here the CDR3 DNA reads TGTGCCTGGAGTCGAAGAATCGCGGGGAACACTGAAGCTTTCTTT.

The genes are TRBV7-9 and TRBJ2-4; TRBD1 matches at 7 bases. Germline lookup yields CDR1 SEHNR and CDR2 FQNEAQ (reference sequence). V shed 1 base and J 0 bases; nucleotides not matched to a gene: 6. The CDR3 sequence is 17 residues long. In DNA form, the CDR3 reads TGTGCCAGCAGCTTAGGAGGGGACAGCCTAGCCAAAAACATTCAGTACTTC. As protein: CASSLGGDSLAKNIQYF.

The chain joins TRBV28 to TRBJ2-1; TRBD2 matches at 13 bases. Trimming removed 7 bases from V and 7 bases from J; junction bases left unmatched: 10. Germline values: CDR1 MDHEN, CDR2 SYDVKM. The CDR3 loop spans 16 amino acids. CDR3 sequence reads: CASKNPGTSGINEQFF. Written as DNA, the CDR3 is TGTGCCAGCAAAAATCCCGGGACTAGCGGGATTAATGAGCAGTTCTTC.